Here is one T cell receptor beta chain with its context. The sample holds many counts of this clonotype. The antigen it binds to is not known. Qualities for individual bases were not recorded, and no much larger clone is one base off. Unsorted PBMC libraries were generated from 2 million PBMCs stored in RNAlater at -80 °C until RNA extraction. Multiple sclerosis patients were enrolled in a US clinical protocol under which disease progression was evaluated by magnetic resonance imaging. PBMCs were separated from peripheral blood using Ficoll-Hypaque density gradient centrifugation and then cryopreserved in liquid nitrogen. Taken from cysteine to phenylalanine, the CDR3 has 14 residues. The entry retains the CDR3 DNA only, 42 bases that are in frame from base 1. Relative to germline, V is missing 5 bases and J is missing 7 bases, with 3 bases of the junction outside any gene match. CDR1 and CDR2 are drawn from the germline V gene: SGHRS, YFSETQ.

These data belong to a study of neurological immune-mediated disorders (dated by TCRdb to about 2019). For context, the study as a whole: Among the roughly 35 multiple sclerosis patients, approximately 30 had relapsing-remitting MS and 3 had secondary progressive MS. Peripheral blood TCR-beta repertoires from HTLV-I-associated myelopathy (HAM/TSP) patients, multiple sclerosis patients and healthy controls were compared by UMI-based sequencing. Longitudinal samples, technical triplicates and paired sorted CD4+ and CD8+ T-cell subsets, alongside PBMC samples, were included among the approximately 98 TCR-beta libraries. Of the approximately 65 subjects in the cohort, around 15 were HAM/TSP patients, about 34 were multiple sclerosis patients, and around 20 were healthy controls.

cDNA was synthesized by template-switch 5'RACE using a primer with a 10-nucleotide random unique molecular identifier that tagged each TCR transcript. Each sequencing run produced over 190 million TCR-beta sequences covering 15-18 subjects. The RNeasy kit was used to extract total RNA. Using the KAPA Real-time Library Amplification kit, TCR-beta VDJ regions were amplified with primers for the TCR constant region and the 5'RACE anchor. A first PCR added sample indexes and Illumina adaptors, and a second PCR then raised library yield. After purification with Ampure beads, the TCR product of roughly 650 bp was size-selected on a 2% E-gel SizeSelection system. Before pooling, library quality was checked on a Bioanalyzer, concentration was measured with Qubit, and libraries were quantified with the Kapa Library Quantification kit. An Illumina HiSeq 2500 was used to sequence the libraries paired-end at 2 x 150 bp. To increase sequence diversity, roughly 23-30% phiX was spiked into each library pool. The paper's data handling went like this. Quality-filtered reads were processed with the UMI-based MiGEC pipeline, and over 75% of raw TCR sequences were removed by the MiGEC pipeline during error correction. VDJ genes were aligned to IMGT germline references, and each clonotype was defined by a unique CDR3 amino acid sequence together with V-J genes. Clonal expansion, Shannon diversity, and CDR3 relatedness (CalcPairwiseDistances, ClusterSamples) were evaluated with VDJtools, and phylogenetic trees were built with CLCbio workbench. Using coefficient-of-variation modelling across technical triplicates, the study counted a clone as expanded if it had at least 8 unique UMIs. TCRdb trimmed public reads at Q25 via fastp, called clones via MiXCR and kept in-frame beta chains. Each entry merges the rows of one CDR3 protein and shows their most common DNA and genes. These V and J calls originate from TCRdb's pipeline instead of the authors' own analysis. For this sample the table gives around 65,000 distinct CDR3 sequences, of which over 5% were detected only once. Clones ranked in the top ten supply about 5% of the sample.

General findings and caveats noted by the study authors: Across subjects, expanded clones never shared an identical CDR3 amino acid sequence, which suggests that the TCR-beta repertoires in every group were private. The MS cluster was not associated with any clinical or MRI features, and the authors stated that larger cohorts are needed. TCR clonal expansion was highest in HAM/TSP patients and lowest in MS patients, with MS patients falling below even healthy controls. Phylogenetic analysis grouped repertoires from 18 of 34 MS patients into a cluster of related CDR3 sequences, suggesting a possible repertoire-level signature.

The receptor's source is a human donor with multiple sclerosis. The donor label of this sample is uncertain. The chain is assembled from TRBV5-1 and TRBJ2-3; the junction holds 14 bases that match TRBD2. The sequenced sample consisted of PBMCs. The nucleotide sequence is given as TGCGCCAGCAGGGGACTAGCGGGGGTTAATACGCAGTATTTT. This encodes CASRGLAGVNTQYF.